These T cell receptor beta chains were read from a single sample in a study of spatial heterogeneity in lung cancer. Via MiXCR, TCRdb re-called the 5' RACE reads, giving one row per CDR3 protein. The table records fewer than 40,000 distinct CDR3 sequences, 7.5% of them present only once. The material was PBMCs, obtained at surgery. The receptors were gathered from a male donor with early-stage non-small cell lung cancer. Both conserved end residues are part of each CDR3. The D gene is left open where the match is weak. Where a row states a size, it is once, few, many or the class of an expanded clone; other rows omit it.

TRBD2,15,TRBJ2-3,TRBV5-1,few,TGCGCCAGCAGCTTCCAAGCGGGGGGCCCAGATACGCAGTATTTT,CASSFQAGGPDTQYF
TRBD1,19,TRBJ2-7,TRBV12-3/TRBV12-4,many,TGTGCCAGCAGTTTAGTCCTCAGGCTCGGGGACAGGGGCTCCTACGAGCAGTACTTC,CASSLVLRLGDRGSYEQYF
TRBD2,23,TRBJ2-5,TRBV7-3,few,TGTGCCAGCAGCCAGCAACCGACCCGTCCTCCGGGACTAGCGGGAGGTGGTAAAGAGACCCAGTACTTC,CASSQQPTRPPGLAGGGKETQYF
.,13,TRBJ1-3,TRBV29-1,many,TGCAGCGTCGTCGGAAAGGCTGGAAACACCATATATTTT,CSVVGKAGNTIYF
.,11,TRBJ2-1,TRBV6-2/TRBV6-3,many,TGTGCCAGCAGTCCAATGAATGAGCAGTTCTTC,CASSPMNEQFF
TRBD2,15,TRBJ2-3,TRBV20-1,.,TGCAGTGCTAGAGCGGGGGGAGAGGGCACAGATACGCAGTATTTT,CSARAGGEGTDTQYF
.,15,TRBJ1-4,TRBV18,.,TGTGCCAGCTCACCACCGAGTCGCCCAAGGGAAAAACTGTTTTTT,CASSPPSRPREKLFF
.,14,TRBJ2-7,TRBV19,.,TGTGCCAGTAGTATCCCAGCCAGGTTCGGAGAGCAGTACTTC,CASSIPARFGEQYF
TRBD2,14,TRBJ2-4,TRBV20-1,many,TGCAGTGCCCCAACTAGCGGAGTCAAAAACATTCAGTACTTC,CSAPTSGVKNIQYF
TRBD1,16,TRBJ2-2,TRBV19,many,TGTGCCAGTAGCGGACAGGGCTCTATTAACACCGGGGAGCTGTTTTTT,CASSGQGSINTGELFF
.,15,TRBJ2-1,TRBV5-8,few,TGTGCCAGCAGCTTATCAGGGGTCGCCTACAATGAGCAGTTCTTC,CASSLSGVAYNEQFF
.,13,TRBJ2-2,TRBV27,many,TGTGCCAGCAGCAAAGGGTTGGCCGGGGAGCTGTTTTTT,CASSKGLAGELFF
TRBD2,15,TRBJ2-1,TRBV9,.,TGTGCCAGCAACCCGAGCGGGGGGTGGTACAATGAGCAGTTCTTC,CASNPSGGWYNEQFF
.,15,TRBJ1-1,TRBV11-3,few,TGTGCCAGCAGCCCCTTGGACGGATCGGACACTGAAGCTTTCTTT,CASSPLDGSDTEAFF
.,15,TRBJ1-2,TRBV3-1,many,TGTGCCAGCAGCCAAGGGCCCGGGGCGAGCTATGGCTACACCTTC,CASSQGPGASYGYTF
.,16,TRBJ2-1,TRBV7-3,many,TGTGCCAGCAGCTTCGGACCAACAAGTCGCTACAATGAGCAGTTCTTC,CASSFGPTSRYNEQFF
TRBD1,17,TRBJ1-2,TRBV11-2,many,TGTGCCAGCAGCTTGGGACAGGGGCGCACAATTAACTATGGCTACACCTTC,CASSLGQGRTINYGYTF
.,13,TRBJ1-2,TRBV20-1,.,TGCAGTGCTAGAGGGCAGGACTTATCCGGCTACACCTTC,CSARGQDLSGYTF
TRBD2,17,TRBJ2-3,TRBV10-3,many,TGTGCCATCAGTGAGTCTGGACTAGCGGGGAACACAGATACGCAGTATTTT,CAISESGLAGNTDTQYF
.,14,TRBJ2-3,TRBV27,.,TGTGCCAGCATGAGTCGGGGTCTCAAAGATACGCAGTATTTT,CASMSRGLKDTQYF
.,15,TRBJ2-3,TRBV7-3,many,TGTGCCAGCAGCTTAGGGACCACGAGCACAGATACGCAGTATTTT,CASSLGTTSTDTQYF
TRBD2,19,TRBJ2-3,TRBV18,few,TGTGCCAGCTCACCACCGACTAGCGGGAGCGGAGTGTTCGCGGATACGCAGTATTTT,CASSPPTSGSGVFADTQYF
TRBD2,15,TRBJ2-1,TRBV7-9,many,TGTGCCAGCAGCCCACGGGGGGGGCTTGGCAATGAGCAGTTCTTC,CASSPRGGLGNEQFF
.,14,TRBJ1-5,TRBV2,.,TGTGCCAGCAGGGACTTTTATAGCAATCAGCCCCAGCATTTT,CASRDFYSNQPQHF
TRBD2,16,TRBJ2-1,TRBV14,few,TGTGCCAGCAGCTATTTCGGGACTAGTTATACTAATGAGCAGTTCTTC,CASSYFGTSYTNEQFF